This T cell receptor beta chain was documented in a study of vaccination and CD4 T cells after COVID-19. Study at large: As their vaccination, participants received two doses of either BNT162b2 or mRNA-1273 vaccine. Collection of post-COVID samples occurred a median about 98 days after diagnosis, spanning a range of 35 to 161.

Trimming removed 4 bases from V and 2 bases from J, with 10 bases in between. Germline assignment: CDR1 SGHTA and CDR2 FQGNSA. The CDR3 runs to 14 residues. Comments on this clonotype: Its antigen is currently unknown.

With the Oncomine TCR Beta short-read assay, DNA from cultured CD4+ T cells was sequenced. TCRdb re-called the PCR reads through MiXCR, storing one row per CDR3 protein. Of over 10,000 distinct CDR3 sequences in the sample, less than 70% are singletons; the top ten hold roughly an eighth. Noted treatment: roughly ten-day PBMC culture with coronavirus spike peptide pools or control peptides (ViraFEST assay). In the ViraFEST assay, peptide-pool expansion preceded TCR sequencing of expanded clonotypes. Following a culture period (more than 9 days), negative selection was used to isolate CD4+ T cells. V usage is TRBV7-2 and J usage is TRBJ2-3, with unresolved D. This TCR was recovered from a human donor who had recovered from COVID-19. Input material: CD4+ T cells from blood, cultured in vitro. CDR3 in DNA: TGTGCCAGCAGCTCCCCTAGACTCACAGATACGCAGTATTTT. Its protein product is CASSSPRLTDTQYF.